Listed below are T cell receptor beta chains from one sample, sequenced in a study of blood T cell repertoires in COVID-19. Generated by immunoSEQ multiplex PCR, the TCRdb table keeps only in-frame clones and is missing some. This repertoire shows about 300,000 clones, around 88% found once; its top ten account for 5.5% to 8.5%. The sample consisted of peripheral blood. The receptors here all came from a woman in her 30s who had recovered from COVID-19. Both conserved end residues are part of each CDR3. The D gene is left open where the match is weak. For some rows the clone size is stated as once, few or many, or as a class when expanded; others skip it.

V gene: TRBV6-5
clone size: NA
J gene: TRBJ2-7
D gene: TRBD1
CDR3 DNA: TGTGCCAGCAGTCGCCGGGACAGGGGATCCTACGAGCAGTACTTC
CDR3 protein: CASSRRDRGSYEQYF

V gene: TRBV7-9
clone size: NA
J gene: TRBJ1-3
D gene: NA
CDR3 DNA: TGTGCCAGCAGCTCCATACCTAATTTT
CDR3 protein: CASSSIPNF

V gene: TRBV7-2
clone size: NA
J gene: TRBJ2-5
D gene: TRBD2
CDR3 DNA: TGTGCCAGCAGCTTAGCACGGACTAGCGGGGAGACCCAGTACTTC
CDR3 protein: CASSLARTSGETQYF

V gene: TRBV5-5
clone size: NA
J gene: TRBJ1-6
D gene: TRBD1
CDR3 DNA: TGTGCCAGCAGCTTCTACAGGGGAAGAGATTCACCCCTCCACTTT
CDR3 protein: CASSFYRGRDSPLHF

V gene: TRBV7-2
clone size: NA
J gene: TRBJ2-3
D gene: TRBD2
CDR3 DNA: TGTGCCAGCAGCTTAGTGTCTAGCGGGGGCACAGATACGCAGTATTTT
CDR3 protein: CASSLVSSGGTDTQYF

V gene: TRBV15
clone size: once
J gene: TRBJ2-6
D gene: TRBD1
CDR3 DNA: TGTGCCACCAGCAGGGGGACAGGGTCTCCTGGGGCCAACGTCCTGACTTTC
CDR3 protein: CATSRGTGSPGANVLTF

V gene: TRBV4-2
clone size: once
J gene: TRBJ2-7
D gene: TRBD1
CDR3 DNA: TGTGCCAGCAGCCATGGTCTGGGACAGGACTACGAGCAGTACTTC
CDR3 protein: CASSHGLGQDYEQYF

V gene: TRBV11-2
clone size: NA
J gene: TRBJ2-1
D gene: TRBD2
CDR3 DNA: TGTGCCAGCAGCGACTTAGCGGGGGGGCTTGGCAATGAGCAGTTCTTC
CDR3 protein: CASSDLAGGLGNEQFF

V gene: TRBV3-1/TRBV3-2
clone size: NA
J gene: TRBJ1-4
D gene: TRBD1
CDR3 DNA: TGTGCCAGCAGCCAAGACCACAGGGGCGCCTGGGGGAAACTGTTTTTT
CDR3 protein: CASSQDHRGAWGKLFF

V gene: TRBV5-1
clone size: few
J gene: TRBJ1-2
D gene: NA
CDR3 DNA: TGCGCCAGCAGCTTGGACAGCCGAACAGGAGCTAACTATGGCTACACCTTC
CDR3 protein: CASSLDSRTGANYGYTF

V gene: TRBV2
clone size: NA
J gene: TRBJ2-7
D gene: TRBD1
CDR3 DNA: TGTGCCACCTCTCCGGACAGGGACTCCTACGAGCAGTACTTC
CDR3 protein: CATSPDRDSYEQYF

V gene: TRBV3-1/TRBV3-2
clone size: NA
J gene: TRBJ2-3
D gene: TRBD2
CDR3 DNA: TGTGCCAGCAGAACCGCCCGGGCTAGCGGGGGGGCAGATACGCAGTATTTT
CDR3 protein: CASRTARASGGADTQYF

V gene: TRBV6-6
clone size: NA
J gene: TRBJ1-3
D gene: NA
CDR3 DNA: TGTGCCAGCAGCTCAGGGATATCTGGAAACACCATATATTTT
CDR3 protein: CASSSGISGNTIYF

V gene: TRBV7-2
clone size: NA
J gene: TRBJ2-2
D gene: NA
CDR3 DNA: TGTGCCAGCAGCTTTTTTCGGACACTCGGCACCGGGGAGCTGTTTTTT
CDR3 protein: CASSFFRTLGTGELFF

V gene: TRBV5-4
clone size: NA
J gene: TRBJ1-6
D gene: NA
CDR3 DNA: TGTGCCAGCAGCTTAGAGGGATCCTATAATTCACCCCTCCACTTT
CDR3 protein: CASSLEGSYNSPLHF

V gene: TRBV7-3
clone size: NA
J gene: TRBJ1-2
D gene: NA
CDR3 DNA: TGTGCCAGCAGCTTAAGGCCAGGGTCGAACTATGGCTACACCTTC
CDR3 protein: CASSLRPGSNYGYTF